Here is one TCR beta chain with its context. Its antigen is not identified. From germline, CDR1 is SGDLS and CDR2 YYNGEE. The CDR3 is 14 amino acids. With 3 bases removed from V and 0 bases from J, the gap between germline ends came to 8 bases. As processed by the authors: Filtering of immunoSEQ junctional sequences could not match full-length read filtering. The repertoire was sequenced with immunoSEQ multiplex PCR; TCRdb's copy has only in-frame clones and lacks some. V, J and clone size are taken as reported in that table, and D and trimming were inferred from the DNA itself. The data hold 500,000 to 650,000 clones, with around three quarters observed a single time. This sample stems from a study of shared clonotypes between healthy human individuals. Regarding the study as a whole: Investigators expected sequencing depth to affect clonotype sharing among donors.

The sequenced sample was PBMCs. The rearrangement uses TRBV9 and TRBJ2-3; D gene uncertain. This TCR was sampled from a woman between 40 and 55 years old in good health. Some clones in this sample may be carry-over from other donors' samples. DNA of the CDR3: TGTGCCAGCAGCGAAGACTTTAGCACAGATACGCAGTATTTT. Residues: CASSEDFSTDTQYF. The whole variable domain, filled in from reference TRBV9 and TRBJ2-3, reads DSGVTQTPKHLITATGQRVTLRCSPRSGDLSVYWYQQSLDQGLQFLIQYYNGEERAKGNILERFSAQQFPDLHSELNLSSLELGDSALYFCASSEDFSTDTQYFGPGTRLTVL.